Here is one T cell receptor (beta chain) with its context. The sample originates from a study of T-cell reconstitution after alpha-beta-depleted transplantation in children. Germline lookup yields CDR1 SEHNR and CDR2 FQNEAQ (reference sequence). The V gene lost 1 base and the J gene lost 4 bases, with 11 bases spanning the gap. This CDR3 has 14 amino acids. Researchers prepared the TCRbeta library using unique molecular identifiers, the study reports. TCRdb reprocessed the PCR reads with MiXCR, giving one entry per CDR3 protein. Among fewer than 400,000 distinct CDR3 sequences listed, around 25% were seen once.

The V call is TRBV7-9, the J call TRBJ2-7, with D perhaps matching TRBD2 (6 bases). This specimen was PBMCs, mostly from graft donor cells, taken 180 days after TCRalphabeta/CD19-depleted stem cell transplant. This receptor was obtained from a male patient between 10 and 17 years old who had a stem cell transplant for acute lymphoblastic leukemia, so the T cells may come from the graft donor. In nucleotides, the CDR3 is TGTGCCAGCAGCTTAGGCGGGGACGGATACGAGCAGTACTTC. Protein product: CASSLGGDGYEQYF.